The entry that follows covers one T cell receptor beta chain sequence. This entry is derived from a study of blood T cell repertoires in COVID-19. For the study at large: Both acute and convalescent COVID-19 samples were obtained from the United States, Italy and Spain.

As handled by the study authors: By means of reference gene primer amplification, nucleated cell counts were estimated. Only in-frame clones appear in the TCRdb table, and some are missing; sequencing was by immunoSEQ multiplex PCR. The DNA was the basis for D and trimming; V, J and clone size are from that table. The sample holds 300,000 to 450,000 clones, about 87% seen once. V lost 9 bases to trimming and J lost 6 bases; unmatched junction nucleotides: 8. Germline CDR1 reads SGHRS; CDR2 reads YFSETQ. The CDR3 extends over 13 amino acids. The sequence derives from a human donor in a cohort sampled during active COVID-19. This chain joins TRBV5-1 and TRBJ2-2; TRBD2 aligns across 7 bases. The sequenced sample was peripheral blood. The CDR3 DNA is TGCGCCACCCAAGACGCGGGGGCCGGGGAGCTGTTTTTT. Protein: CATQDAGAGELFF.